Reported below is one T cell receptor (beta chain). Its antigen remains unknown. The data originate from a study of long-term antiretroviral therapy in people with HIV. People in the study who had HIV all got their treatment in the United States. The assay, immunoSEQ v3.0, was run at survey level. Repertoires were generated with immunoSEQ multiplex PCR, while TCRdb's copy carries only in-frame clones and drops some. The sample contains approximately 29,000 clones, 84% of which appear only once. Whole-study findings and limits: Post-treatment diversity went higher with ART but stayed below transplant donor controls.

The V gene's germline CDR1 is SGHAT and CDR2 FQNNGV. V dropped 5 bases and J dropped 4 bases, with 14 bases sitting between them. The CDR3 runs 14 residues. This chain joins TRBV11-2 and TRBJ1-1, with D hard to call. The material sequenced was unsorted PBMCs, taken 0.4 years after starting antiretroviral therapy. The clonotype comes from a man younger than 35 with HIV. Written as DNA, the CDR3 is TGTGCCAGCAGCCTGAGTTCGGATGGCACTGAAGCTTTCTTT. Protein product: CASSLSSDGTEAFF. Using reference TRBV11-2 and TRBJ1-1 for the parts outside the CDR3, the full variable domain is EAGVAQSPRYKIIEKRQSVAFWCNPISGHATLYWYQQILGQGPKLLIQFQNNGVVDDSQLPKDRFSAERLKGVDSTLKIQPAKLEDSAVYLCASSLSSDGTEAFFGQGTRLTVV.